This T cell receptor (beta chain) was sequenced during a study of T cells in Graves' hyperthyroidism and ophthalmopathy. The study, taken as a whole, reports: Blood also showed most of the thyroid clonotypes that were expanded above 0.001. Prediction of ophthalmopathy progression came a median around 6.5 months pre-onset.

The CDR3 consists of 15 residues. Germline V gene data show CDR1 as SNHLY and CDR2 as FYNNEI. V was shortened by 1 base and J by 5 bases, with 9 bases between the two germline ends. This clonotype was observed at least ten times. Its antigen is still unknown. Amplification yielded TCR beta CDR3 regions, with RNA transcripts as the source. TCR CDR3 regions were first amplified by RT-PCR with HTBI primers. TCRdb re-analysed the multiplex PCR reads in MiXCR, keeping a single row per CDR3 protein. The table records under 250,000 distinct CDR3 sequences, approximately 16% of them present only once. In patients aged 18 to 65, hyperthyroidism was newly diagnosed, with duration under 2 months. Reasons for excluding patients were uncontrolled infection, other autoimmune disease, pregnancy or lactation.

The TCR originated in a woman between 45 and 65 years old with Graves' hyperthyroidism. The material sequenced was blood. This chain uses TRBV2 with TRBJ1-6; TRBD1 might be the D (6 bases). CDR3 in amino acids: CASSEDRADNSPLHF. The CDR3 region has the DNA TGTGCCAGCAGTGAAGACAGGGCAGATAATTCACCCCTCCACTTT.